Following are 2 T cell receptor beta chains from one sample sequenced in a study of blood T cells in healthy people across ages. A second PCR, run for roughly 7 to 11 cycles, used a sample-barcoded 5' primer plus a J-beta primer mix. TCRdb re-called the 5' RACE reads with MiXCR, one entry per CDR3 protein. The table includes some 880,000 distinct CDR3 sequences, 35% to 40% detected once. Material for sequencing was blood. Source of these receptors: a man in his late teens or twenties in good health.

The V and J genes are TRBV14 and TRBJ1-6; no firm D call. CDR3 length: 14 residues. In germline, CDR1 is SGHDN, CDR2 FVKESK. V was clipped by 5 bases and J by 7 bases, with 12 bases between them. Here the CDR3 DNA reads TGTGCCAGCAGCTTAAGAGAAGGGAATTCACCCCTCCACTTT. Amino acids: CASSLREGNSPLHF. Looking up the rest from reference TRBV14 and TRBJ1-6 gives the full variable domain: EAGVTQFPSHSVIEKGQTVTLRCDPISGHDNLYWYRRVMGKEIKFLLHFVKESKQDESGMPNNRFLAERTGGTYSTLKVQPAELEDSGVYFCASSLREGNSPLHFGNGTRLTVT.

This clonotype was detected a few times. The chain couples TRBV7-2 to TRBJ2-1; D is uncertain. Germline V lookup: CDR1 SGHTA, CDR2 FQGNSA. The CDR3 runs to 15 residues. V lost 1 base, J lost 0 bases, and 7 bases lay in between. This CDR3 reads CASSLVGNSYNEQFF. The CDR3 DNA is TGTGCCAGCAGCTTAGTTGGGAACTCCTACAATGAGCAGTTCTTC.